The rows below give T cell receptor beta chains drawn from one sample of a study of T cell responses to AZD1222 COVID-19 vaccine. Measured with immunoSEQ multiplex PCR; TCRdb has only the in-frame clones, and not every one. The sample yields 70,000 to 95,000 clones, 85% to 90% seen once. The sequenced sample was peripheral blood, obtained 28 days after the second AZD1222 dose. The receptors come from an adult who received the AZD1222 COVID-19 vaccine. CDR3s leave out the opening cysteine and the closing phenylalanine or tryptophan. Each record gives: D gene, V gene, J gene, CDR3 protein. D genes are given only for firm matches.

-	TRBV12-3/TRBV12-4	TRBJ1-4	ASSLQGEKLF
TRBD2	TRBV5-1	TRBJ2-7	ASSVERGVEQY
-	TRBV9	TRBJ1-5	ASSVGSGGNQPQH
-	TRBV25-1	TRBJ1-1	ASSELGKGVRTEAF
-	TRBV19	TRBJ2-1	ASSERGEQF
-	TRBV11-2	TRBJ1-6	ASSWAVDSPLH
-	TRBV9	TRBJ1-6	ASNKAGSPLH
-	TRBV11-2	TRBJ1-2	ASSLDPAGLDYGYT
-	TRBV6-5	TRBJ2-3	ASTTGWSTDTQY
-	TRBV5-4	TRBJ1-2	ASRVGGQNGYT
-	TRBV2	TRBJ2-7	ASTPRERSSYEQY